Sequencing of this TCR beta chain was carried out in a study of CD8+CD57+ T cells in acquired aplastic anemia. About the research overall: CD4+ cell libraries from healthy donors averaged around 9.8 million reads.

V lost 6 bases and J lost 5, with 11 bases in between. This CDR3 comprises 12 residues. Germline lookup yields CDR1 LNHDA and CDR2 SQIVND (reference sequence). Template material for TCR beta VDJ and CDR3 profiling consisted of genomic DNA. TCRdb called the reads again in MiXCR, with one record for every CDR3 protein. Altogether roughly 38,000 distinct CDR3 sequences are present, more than 65% being singletons, with the ten largest covering roughly 22%. The TCR originated in a human donor in good health, serving as a control. This chain connects TRBV19 to TRBJ2-7; D is uncertain. The sample comprised sorted CD4+, CD8+, or CD8+CD57+ T cells (not recorded which) from PBMCs. In nucleotides, the CDR3 is TGTGCCAGTAGAACCGAGGCCCACGAGCAGTACTTC. Amino acid sequence: CASRTEAHEQYF.